These 15 T cell receptor beta chains originate from one sample sequenced in a study of tissue T cells after allogeneic stem cell transplantation. Produced via immunoSEQ multiplex PCR; TCRdb's table is partial and in-frame only. The sample has about 48,000 clones; approximately 73% are singletons. Sequenced input: sorted cells pooled from one or two spleens. The origin of the receptors is a pool of C57BL/6 mice in good health.

Of note for this clone: All gene names here are mouse names. The read ends 1 residue shy of where the CDR3 ends; the end is completed using the germline J gene. This rearrangement joins TRBV1 to TRBJ2-2; D is unclear. In germline, CDR1 is NSQYPW, CDR2 LRSPGD (reference sequence). CDR3 length equals 14 residues. Trimming left V 4 bases short and J 2 bases short, with 8 bases between. The CDR3 bases that were read are TGCACCTGCAGTGGGACGGACAACACCGGGCAGCTCTAC. Protein: CTCSGTDNTGQLY. The CDR3 reads in full as CTCSGTDNTGQLYF.

For this clone: Gene names and germline match the mouse. The read ends 1 residue shy of where the CDR3 ends; the end is completed using the germline J gene. The chain has TRBV3 and TRBJ2-5, with TRBD1 as a possible D gene (6 bases). Trimming removed 5 bases from V and 2 bases from J, with 11 bases in between. There are 14 residues in the CDR3. Germline values: CDR1 SNHLY, CDR2 FYNGKV (reference sequence). The CDR3 bases that were read are TGTGCCAGCAGCGCTCAGGGGTCCCAAGACACCCAGTAC. It translates to CASSAQGSQDTQY. The complete CDR3 reads CASSAQGSQDTQYF.

As concerns this clone: The gene names given are mouse names. The observed sequence ends 1 residue before the CDR3 terminus, with the missing tail filled in from the germline J gene. The chain has TRBV13-2 and TRBJ1-3; 10 bases fit TRBD1. Looked up from germline, CDR1 is NNHNN and CDR2 is SYGAGS (reference sequence). Trimming took 3 bases from V and 3 from J; bases not matched to a gene: 6. This CDR3 has 16 amino acids. The CDR3 loop reads CASGAVGQGYGNTLYF. The sequenced part of the CDR3 DNA is TGTGCCAGCGGTGCCGTGGGACAGGGGTATGGAAATACGCTCTAT.

Concerning this clone: Gene names refer to mouse genes. The read ends 1 residue early relative to the CDR3; the germline J gene fills the gap. The chain employs TRBV2 and TRBJ2-1; TRBD1 matches at 7 bases. Trimming at V came to 0 bases and at J to 3 bases, leaving 5 bases not matched to a gene. This CDR3 spans 16 amino acids. Germline values: CDR1 LGHNA, CDR2 YSYQKL. Partial CDR3 DNA: TGTGCCAGCAGCCAAGACGACAGGGTACCCTATGCTGAGCAGTTC. Translation gives CASSQDDRVPYAEQF. The entire CDR3 is CASSQDDRVPYAEQFF.

This clone was counted only a few times. Gene names follow the mouse nomenclature. The read ends 1 residue before the CDR3 terminus; that terminus is restored from the germline J gene. The genes are TRBV1 and TRBJ1-3, with a possible D match to TRBD1 (6 bases). V gave up 3 bases and J gave up 0 bases, with 6 bases separating them. The CDR3 extends over 14 amino acids. CDR1 and CDR2 (germline): NSQYPW, LRSPGD (reference sequence). The covered CDR3 bases are TGCACCTGCAGTGCGACAGGTTCTGGAAATACGCTCTAT. Translating gives CTCSATGSGNTLY. The whole CDR3 protein is CTCSATGSGNTLYF.

As to this clone: Genes and germline come from the mouse. The read ends 1 residue early relative to the CDR3; the germline J gene fills the gap. V gene TRBV13-2 combines with J gene TRBJ2-5; a possible D gene is TRBD2 (6 bases). Germline CDR1 reads NNHNN; CDR2 reads SYGAGS (reference sequence). This CDR3 comprises 15 residues. The V end lost 3 bases, the J end lost 0 bases, and 11 bases lay between the germline ends. The CDR3 bases that were read are TGTGCCAGCGGTGGGGGGGAGGTTAACCAAGACACCCAGTAC. This gives the protein CASGGGEVNQDTQY. The whole CDR3 protein is CASGGGEVNQDTQYF.

A remark on this clone: Gene names denote mouse genes. The read finishes 1 residue shy of the CDR3 end, and the germline J gene is used to complete it. J is TRBJ1-2 and V is TRBV13-3; possible D gene TRBD1, 5 bases. The germline V and J ends were trimmed by 2 bases and 0 bases, with 5 bases remaining between them. Germline V gene lookup returns CDR1 NNHDY and CDR2 SYVADS. The CDR3 length is 13 residues. The CDR3 reads CASSETANSDYTF. The part of the CDR3 DNA that was read is TGTGCCAGCAGTGAGACAGCAAACTCCGACTACACC.

For this clone: Gene names follow the mouse nomenclature. The CDR3 end lies 1 residue beyond the end of the read and is filled in from the germline J gene. This chain uses TRBV13-1 with TRBJ2-7; 10 bases fit TRBD2. V was pared by 7 bases and J by 7 bases, with 2 bases of the junction left unmatched. The germline CDR1 and CDR2 sequences are NSHNY and SYGAGN. This CDR3 contains 11 residues. CDR3 DNA, as far as it was read: TGTGCCAGCGGCTGGGGGGGCGAACAGTAC. Translating it yields CASGWGGEQY. Given in full, the CDR3 is CASGWGGEQYF.

As to this clone: All gene names here are mouse names. The read comes to an end 1 residue before the CDR3 does, leaving the germline J gene to fill in the end. The gene calls are TRBV5 and TRBJ1-4; possibly TRBD1 for D (6 bases). The CDR3 consists of 16 residues. Germline lookup yields CDR1 LGHNA and CDR2 YNLKQL (reference sequence). V lost 3 bases and J lost 1, with 12 bases in between. The covered CDR3 bases are TGTGCCAGCAGCCAGGCGGGACAAAATTCCAACGAAAGATTATTT. This translates into CASSQAGQNSNERLF. The complete CDR3 reads CASSQAGQNSNERLFF.

This clone has only a few counts. The germline and genes are mouse ones. The read stops 1 residue short of the end of the CDR3; the missing end is completed from the germline J gene. This rearrangement joins TRBV1 to TRBJ2-7, with 12 bases aligning to TRBD1. CDR3 length: 15 residues. Germline V gene sequence: CDR1 NSQYPW, CDR2 LRSPGD (reference sequence). With V trimmed by 3 bases and J by 3 bases, 3 bases remained unmatched. CDR3 protein: CTCSARDRGLYEQYF. The part of the CDR3 DNA that was read is TGCACCTGCAGTGCGCGGGACAGGGGGCTCTATGAACAGTAC.

About this clone: Here the gene names and germline are mouse. The sequenced fragment ends 1 residue before the CDR3 boundary, so the rest is inferred from the germline J gene. The chain uses TRBV3 and TRBJ1-1, with D unresolved. This CDR3 spans 11 amino acids. Trimming removed 5 bases from V and 7 bases from J, with 8 bases in between. Germline CDR1 reads SNHLY; CDR2 reads FYNGKV (reference sequence). The chain's CDR3 is CASSLPGEVFF. CDR3 DNA (partial): TGTGCCAGCAGCCTCCCGGGAGAAGTCTTC.

Regarding this clone: Gene names refer to mouse genes. The read is 1 residue too short to cover the CDR3 end, so that end is filled in from the germline J gene. The J gene is TRBJ2-4, the V gene TRBV1; TRBD1 or TRBD2 may be the D gene (5 bases each). The CDR3 is 14 residues long. V dropped 4 bases and J dropped 0 bases, with 8 bases sitting between them. Germline V gene lookup returns CDR1 NSQYPW and CDR2 LRSPGD (reference sequence). CDR3 loop: CTCSGRDSQNTLYF. The sequenced CDR3 bases are TGCACCTGCAGTGGCCGGGACAGTCAAAACACCTTGTAC. Full variable domain (outside the CDR3, taken from reference TRBV1 and TRBJ2-4): VTLLEQNPRWRLVPRGQAVNLRCILKNSQYPWMSWYQQDLQKQLQWLFTLRSPGDKEVKSLPGADYLATRVTDTELRLQVANMSQGRTLYCTCSGRDSQNTLYFGAGTRLSVL.

In regard to this clone: Gene names and germline match the mouse. The CDR3 end lies 1 residue beyond the end of the read and is filled in from the germline J gene. The chain has TRBV13-2 and TRBJ2-4, with 9 bases aligning to TRBD2. J lost 0 bases, V lost 0 bases, and 2 bases had no gene match. The germline CDR1 and CDR2 sequences are NNHNN and SYGAGS (reference sequence). The CDR3 length is 16 residues. The CDR3 loop is CASGDGLGVSQNTLYF. Partial CDR3 DNA: TGTGCCAGCGGTGATGGACTGGGGGTTAGTCAAAACACCTTGTAC.

Note on this clone: The listed genes are named as in mouse. The read ends 1 residue early relative to the CDR3; the germline J gene fills the gap. The chain has TRBV13-2 and TRBJ1-5, with a weak D call TRBD1 (6 bases). CDR3 length equals 13 residues. Per the germline V gene, CDR1 is NNHNN and CDR2 is SYGAGS (reference sequence). V lost 3 bases and J 7 bases, leaving 11 bases between the germline ends. The CDR3 reads CASGAPGQQAPLF. The sequenced part of the CDR3 DNA is TGTGCCAGCGGTGCTCCGGGACAACAGGCTCCGCTT.

In the case of this clone: Mouse gene names and germline throughout. The read falls 1 residue short of the CDR3 end, and the missing part is taken from the germline J gene. Other DNA sequences in this specimen translate into the identical CDR3. J is TRBJ2-5 and V is TRBV13-3; TRBD1 matches 9 bases. This CDR3 has 13 residues. Losses at the gene ends were 5 bases for V and 5 bases for J; bases not matched to a gene: 3. Germline V gene data show CDR1 as NNHDY and CDR2 as SYVADS. CDR3 residues: CASRGQGRDTQYF. CDR3 DNA (partial): TGTGCCAGCAGAGGACAGGGGAGAGACACCCAGTAC.